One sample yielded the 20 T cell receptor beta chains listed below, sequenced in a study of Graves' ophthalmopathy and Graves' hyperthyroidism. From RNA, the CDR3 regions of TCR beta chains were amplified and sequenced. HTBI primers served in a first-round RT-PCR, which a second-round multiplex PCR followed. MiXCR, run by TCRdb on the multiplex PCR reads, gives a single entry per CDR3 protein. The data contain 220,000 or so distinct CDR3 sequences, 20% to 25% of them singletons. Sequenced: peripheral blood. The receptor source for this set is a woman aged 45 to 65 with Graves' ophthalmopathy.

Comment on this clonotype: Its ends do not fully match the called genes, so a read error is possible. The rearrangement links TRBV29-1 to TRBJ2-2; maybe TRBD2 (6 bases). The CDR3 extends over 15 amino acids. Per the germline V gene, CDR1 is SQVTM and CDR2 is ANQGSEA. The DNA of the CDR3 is TGCAGCGTTGAAGACGTTGGAGAAAACACCGGGGGGCTGTTTTTT. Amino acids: CSVEDVGENTGGLFF.

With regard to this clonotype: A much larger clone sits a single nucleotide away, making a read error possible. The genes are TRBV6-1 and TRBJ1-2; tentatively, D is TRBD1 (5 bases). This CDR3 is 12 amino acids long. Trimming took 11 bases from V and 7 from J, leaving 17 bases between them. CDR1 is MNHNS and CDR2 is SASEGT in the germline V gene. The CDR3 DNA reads TGTGCCGACAGTGAACTTGGGGTTGGCTACACCTTC. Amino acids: CADSELGVGYTF.

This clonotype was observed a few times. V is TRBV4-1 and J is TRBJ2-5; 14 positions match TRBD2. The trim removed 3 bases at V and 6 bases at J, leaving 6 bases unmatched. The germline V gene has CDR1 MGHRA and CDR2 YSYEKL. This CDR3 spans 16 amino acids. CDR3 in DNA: TGCGCCAGCAGCCAGGACGGGACTAGCGGGAGAAAGACCCAGTACTTC. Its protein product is CASSQDGTSGRKTQYF.

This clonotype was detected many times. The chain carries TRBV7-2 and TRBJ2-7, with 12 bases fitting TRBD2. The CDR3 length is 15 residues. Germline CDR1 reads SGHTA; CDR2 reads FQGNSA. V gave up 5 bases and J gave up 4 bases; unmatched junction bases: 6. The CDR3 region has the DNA TGTGCCAGCAGCATTCCGGGACTAGCGGGTTACGAGCAGTACTTC. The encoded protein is CASSIPGLAGYEQYF.

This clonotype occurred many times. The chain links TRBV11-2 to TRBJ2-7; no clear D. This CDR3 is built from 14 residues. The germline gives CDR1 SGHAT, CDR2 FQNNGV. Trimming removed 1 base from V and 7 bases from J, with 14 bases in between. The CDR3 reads CASSLAQRSGEQYF. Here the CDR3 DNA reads TGTGCCAGCAGCTTAGCGCAGCGATCGGGTGAGCAGTACTTC.

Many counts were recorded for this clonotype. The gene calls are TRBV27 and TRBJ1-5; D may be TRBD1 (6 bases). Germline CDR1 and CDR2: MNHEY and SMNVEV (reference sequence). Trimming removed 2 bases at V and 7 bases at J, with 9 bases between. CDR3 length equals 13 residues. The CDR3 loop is CASSLRGRQPQHF. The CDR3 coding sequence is TGTGCCAGCAGTTTAAGGGGGAGGCAGCCCCAGCATTTT.

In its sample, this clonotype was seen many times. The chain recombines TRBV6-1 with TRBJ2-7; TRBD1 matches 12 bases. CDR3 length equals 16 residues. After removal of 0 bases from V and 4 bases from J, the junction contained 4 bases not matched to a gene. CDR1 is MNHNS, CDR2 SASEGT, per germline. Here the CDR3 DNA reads TGTGCCAGCAGTGAAGCGGGGACAGGGGGCTTTTACGAGCAGTACTTC. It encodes CASSEAGTGGFYEQYF.

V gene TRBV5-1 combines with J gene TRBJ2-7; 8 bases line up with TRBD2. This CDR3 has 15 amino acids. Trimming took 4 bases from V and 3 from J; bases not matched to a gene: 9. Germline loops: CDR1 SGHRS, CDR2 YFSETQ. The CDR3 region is CASSQLAEANYEQYF. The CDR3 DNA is TGCGCCAGCAGCCAACTAGCGGAAGCTAACTACGAGCAGTACTTC.

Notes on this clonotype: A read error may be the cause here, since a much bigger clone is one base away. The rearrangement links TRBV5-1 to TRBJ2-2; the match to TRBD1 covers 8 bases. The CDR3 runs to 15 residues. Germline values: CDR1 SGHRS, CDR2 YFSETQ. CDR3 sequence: CASSLLTGDTGEQFF. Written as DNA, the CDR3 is TGCGCCAGCAGCTTATTGACAGGGGACACCGGGGAGCAGTTTTTT.

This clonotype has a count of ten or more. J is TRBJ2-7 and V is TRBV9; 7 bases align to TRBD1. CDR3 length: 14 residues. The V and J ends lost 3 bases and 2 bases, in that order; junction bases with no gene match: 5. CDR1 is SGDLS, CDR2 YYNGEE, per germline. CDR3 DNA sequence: TGTGCCAGCAGCGCCCGGGACAGACCCTACGAGCAGTACTTC. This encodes CASSARDRPYEQYF.

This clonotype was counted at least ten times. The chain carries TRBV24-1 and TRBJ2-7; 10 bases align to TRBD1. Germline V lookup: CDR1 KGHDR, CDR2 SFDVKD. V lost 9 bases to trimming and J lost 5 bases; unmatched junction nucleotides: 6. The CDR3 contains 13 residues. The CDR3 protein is CATDPGQGNEQYF. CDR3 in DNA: TGTGCCACCGACCCGGGACAGGGGAACGAGCAGTACTTC.

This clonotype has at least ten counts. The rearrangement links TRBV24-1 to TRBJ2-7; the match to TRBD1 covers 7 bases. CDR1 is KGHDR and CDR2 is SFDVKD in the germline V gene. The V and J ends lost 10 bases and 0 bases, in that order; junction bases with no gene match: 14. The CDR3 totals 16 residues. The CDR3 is CATLRSGTVDSYEQYF. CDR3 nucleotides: TGTGCCACTCTACGCTCCGGGACAGTTGACTCCTACGAGCAGTACTTC.

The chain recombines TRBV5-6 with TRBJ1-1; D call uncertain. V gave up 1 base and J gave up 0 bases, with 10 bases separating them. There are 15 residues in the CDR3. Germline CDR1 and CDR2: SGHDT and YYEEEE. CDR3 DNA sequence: TGTGCCAGCAGCTTGCCGGGTTCCATGAACACTGAAGCTTTCTTT. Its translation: CASSLPGSMNTEAFF.

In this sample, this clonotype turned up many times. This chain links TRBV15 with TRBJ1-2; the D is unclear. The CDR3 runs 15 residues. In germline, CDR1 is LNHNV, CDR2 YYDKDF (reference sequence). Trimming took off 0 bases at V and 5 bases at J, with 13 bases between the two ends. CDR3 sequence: CATSRDKGGGYGYTF. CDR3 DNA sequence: TGTGCCACCAGCAGAGATAAGGGCGGAGGGTATGGCTACACCTTC.

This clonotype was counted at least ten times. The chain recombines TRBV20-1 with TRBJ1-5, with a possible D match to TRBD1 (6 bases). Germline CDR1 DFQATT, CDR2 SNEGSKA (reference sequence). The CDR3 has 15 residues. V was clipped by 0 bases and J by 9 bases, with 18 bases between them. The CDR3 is CSAREGGQGPGPQHF. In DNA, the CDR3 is TGCAGTGCTAGAGAAGGGGGGCAGGGCCCTGGGCCCCAGCATTTT.

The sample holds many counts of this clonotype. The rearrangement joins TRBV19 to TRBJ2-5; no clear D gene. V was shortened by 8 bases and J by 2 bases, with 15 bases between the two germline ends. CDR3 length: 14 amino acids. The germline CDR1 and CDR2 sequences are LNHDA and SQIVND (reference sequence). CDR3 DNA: TGTGCCAGTGCAAGCTTAGGGCGGCAAGAGACCCAGTACTTC. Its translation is CASASLGRQETQYF.

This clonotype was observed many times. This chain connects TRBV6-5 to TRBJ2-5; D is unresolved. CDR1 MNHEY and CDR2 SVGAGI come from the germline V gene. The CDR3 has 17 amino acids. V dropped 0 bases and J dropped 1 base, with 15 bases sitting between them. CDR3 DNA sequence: TGTGCCAGCAGTTACTCCCCCCCTACAAGACCCCAAGAGACCCAGTACTTC. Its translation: CASSYSPPTRPQETQYF.

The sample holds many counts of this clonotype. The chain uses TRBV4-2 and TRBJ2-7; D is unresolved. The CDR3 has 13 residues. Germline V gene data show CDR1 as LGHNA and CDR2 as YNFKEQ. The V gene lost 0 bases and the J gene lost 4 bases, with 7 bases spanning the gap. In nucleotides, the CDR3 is TGTGCCAGCAGCCAAGAGGTGGCGTACGAGCAGTACTTC. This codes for CASSQEVAYEQYF.

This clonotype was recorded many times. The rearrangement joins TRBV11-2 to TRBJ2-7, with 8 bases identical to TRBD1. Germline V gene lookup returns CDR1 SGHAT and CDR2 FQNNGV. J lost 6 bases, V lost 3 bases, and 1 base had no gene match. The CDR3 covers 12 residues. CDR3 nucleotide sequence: TGTGCCAGCAGCTTCGACAGGGGCGAGCAGTACTTC. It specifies CASSFDRGEQYF.

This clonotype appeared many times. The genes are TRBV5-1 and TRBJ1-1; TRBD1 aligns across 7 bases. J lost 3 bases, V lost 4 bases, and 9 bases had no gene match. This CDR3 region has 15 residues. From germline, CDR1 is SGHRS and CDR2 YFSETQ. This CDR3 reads CASSKKQGLDTEAFF. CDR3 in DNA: TGCGCCAGCAGCAAAAAACAGGGGTTGGACACTGAAGCTTTCTTT.